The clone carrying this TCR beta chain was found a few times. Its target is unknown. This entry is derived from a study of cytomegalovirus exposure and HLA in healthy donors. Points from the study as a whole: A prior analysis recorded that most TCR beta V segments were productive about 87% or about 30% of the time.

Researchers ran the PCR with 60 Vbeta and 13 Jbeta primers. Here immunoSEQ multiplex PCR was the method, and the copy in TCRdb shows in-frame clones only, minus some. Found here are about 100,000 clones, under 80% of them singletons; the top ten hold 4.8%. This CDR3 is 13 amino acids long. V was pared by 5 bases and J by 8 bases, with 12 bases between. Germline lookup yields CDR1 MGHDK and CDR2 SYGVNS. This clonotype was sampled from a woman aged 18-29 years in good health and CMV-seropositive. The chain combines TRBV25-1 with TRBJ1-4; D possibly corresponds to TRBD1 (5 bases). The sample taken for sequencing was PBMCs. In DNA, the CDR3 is TGTGCCAGCAGTCCTACGGGGGGGGAAAAACTGTTTTTT. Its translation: CASSPTGGEKLFF.